Sequencing of this T cell receptor beta chain was carried out in a study of CXCR3-negative and CXCR3-positive naive CD8 T cells. On the study more broadly: There were 110 million to 150 million TRB reads altogether, and each library had about 1.5 +/- 0.3 million of them. General study results and limits: CXCR3-positive naive cells had TRB CDR3s that were more hydrophobic than CXCR3-negative naive cells had. Naive subsets were similarly diverse, while memory CD8+ repertoires were much less diverse.

The CDR3 is 12 amino acids. CDR1 and CDR2 from the germline V gene are MDHEN and SYDVKM. Cells that were CD45RO-CCR7+CD27+CD95- constituted naive CD8+ T cells. With UMI labels, 5' RACE was used to prepare the TRB cDNA libraries. For each CDR3 protein, TCRdb gives one entry from its re-call of the 5' RACE reads, without DNA. In total, the table holds tens of thousands of distinct CDR3 sequences. Comments on this clonotype: Its cognate antigen is unknown.

Sequenced material: naive CXCR3- CD8+ T cells from blood. Subset denoted: CD45RO-CCR7+CD27+CD95- naive CD8+ T cells lacking CXCR3 (TNR3-). The chain links TRBV28 to TRBJ2-3; the TCRdb D gene call, TRBD1, has no DNA to confirm it. This TCR was recovered from a human donor in good health. Some clones in this sample may be carry-over from other donors' samples. CDR3 protein: CASIAGPDTQYF. The variable domain in full, completed from reference TRBV28 and TRBJ2-3, reads DVKVTQSSRYLVKRTGEKVFLECVQDMDHENMFWYRQDPGLGLRLIYFSYDVKMKEKGDIPEGYSVSREKKERFSLILESASTNQTSMYLCASIAGPDTQYFGPGTRLTVL.